This TCR beta chain was documented in a study of blood T cell repertoires in COVID-19. Study details: The cDNA or gDNA used as material had been derived from T cells, B-cell-depleted T cells, or PBMCs.

Profiling relied on immunoSEQ multiplex PCR, and the TCRdb table lists in-frame clones only, not all of them. Here the sample spans about 280,000 clones, 70% to 90% being singletons. Recruitment covered over 20 US areas and drew participants whose ages spanned about 18 to 89 years. The CDR3 is 17 amino acids. The germline gives CDR1 SNHLY, CDR2 FYNNEI. The J segment lost 3 bases and the V segment lost 5 bases, leaving 15 bases of the junction unmatched. This rearrangement joins TRBV2 to TRBJ2-7; 8 bases align to TRBD1. The clonotype originates from a woman younger than 45 with acute COVID-19. The sequencing input was PBMCs or T cells enriched from blood (not recorded which). The CDR3 DNA sequence: TGTGCCAGCAGTACATTTATGAGACAGGGGCAAGGCTACGAGCAGTACTTC. Its translation: CASSTFMRQGQGYEQYF.